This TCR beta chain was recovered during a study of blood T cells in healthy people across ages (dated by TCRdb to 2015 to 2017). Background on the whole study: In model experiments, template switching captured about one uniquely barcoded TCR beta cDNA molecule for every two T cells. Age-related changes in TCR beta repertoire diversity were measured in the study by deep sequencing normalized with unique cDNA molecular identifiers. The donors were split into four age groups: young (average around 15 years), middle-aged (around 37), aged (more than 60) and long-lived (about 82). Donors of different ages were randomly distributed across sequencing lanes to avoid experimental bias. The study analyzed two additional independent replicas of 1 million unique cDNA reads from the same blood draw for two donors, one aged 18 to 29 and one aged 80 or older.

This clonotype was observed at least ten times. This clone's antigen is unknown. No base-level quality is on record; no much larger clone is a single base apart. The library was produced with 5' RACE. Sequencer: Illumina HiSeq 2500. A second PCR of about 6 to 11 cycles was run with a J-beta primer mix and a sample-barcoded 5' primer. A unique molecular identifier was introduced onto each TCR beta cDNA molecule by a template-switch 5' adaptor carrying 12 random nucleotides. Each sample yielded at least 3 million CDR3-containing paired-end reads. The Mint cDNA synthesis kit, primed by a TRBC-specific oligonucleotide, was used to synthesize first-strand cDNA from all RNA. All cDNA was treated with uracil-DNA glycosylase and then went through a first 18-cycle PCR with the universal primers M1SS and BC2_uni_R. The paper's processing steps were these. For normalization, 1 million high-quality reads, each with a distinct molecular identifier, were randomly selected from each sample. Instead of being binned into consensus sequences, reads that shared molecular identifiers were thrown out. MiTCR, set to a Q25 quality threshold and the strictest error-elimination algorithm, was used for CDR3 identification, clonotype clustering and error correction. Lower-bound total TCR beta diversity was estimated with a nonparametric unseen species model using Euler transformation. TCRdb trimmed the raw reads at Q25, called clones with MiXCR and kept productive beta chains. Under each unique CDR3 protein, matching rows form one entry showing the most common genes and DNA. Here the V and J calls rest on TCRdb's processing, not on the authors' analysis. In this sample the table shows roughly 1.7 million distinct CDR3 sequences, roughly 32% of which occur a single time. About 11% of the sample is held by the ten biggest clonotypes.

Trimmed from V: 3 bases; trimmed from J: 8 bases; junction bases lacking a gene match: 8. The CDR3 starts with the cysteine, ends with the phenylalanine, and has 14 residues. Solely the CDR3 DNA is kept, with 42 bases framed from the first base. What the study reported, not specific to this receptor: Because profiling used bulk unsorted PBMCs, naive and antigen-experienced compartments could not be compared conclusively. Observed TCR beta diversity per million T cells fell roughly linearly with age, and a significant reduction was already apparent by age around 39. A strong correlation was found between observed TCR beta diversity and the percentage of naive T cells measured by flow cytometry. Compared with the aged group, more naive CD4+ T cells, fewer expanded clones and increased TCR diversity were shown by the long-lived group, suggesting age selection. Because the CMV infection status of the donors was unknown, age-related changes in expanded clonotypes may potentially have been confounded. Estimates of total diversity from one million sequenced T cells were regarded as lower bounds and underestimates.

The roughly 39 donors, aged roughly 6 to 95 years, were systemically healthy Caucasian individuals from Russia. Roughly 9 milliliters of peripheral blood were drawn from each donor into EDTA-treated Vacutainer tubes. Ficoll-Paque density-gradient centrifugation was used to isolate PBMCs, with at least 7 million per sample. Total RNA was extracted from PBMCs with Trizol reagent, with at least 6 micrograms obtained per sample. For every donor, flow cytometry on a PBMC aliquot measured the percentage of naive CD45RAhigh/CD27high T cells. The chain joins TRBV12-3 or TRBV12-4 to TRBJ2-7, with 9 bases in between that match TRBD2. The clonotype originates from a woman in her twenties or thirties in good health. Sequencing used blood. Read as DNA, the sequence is TGTGCCAGCAGTTTGAGTCGCGGGAGGGACCAGCAGTACTTC. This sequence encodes CASSLSRGRDQQYF.